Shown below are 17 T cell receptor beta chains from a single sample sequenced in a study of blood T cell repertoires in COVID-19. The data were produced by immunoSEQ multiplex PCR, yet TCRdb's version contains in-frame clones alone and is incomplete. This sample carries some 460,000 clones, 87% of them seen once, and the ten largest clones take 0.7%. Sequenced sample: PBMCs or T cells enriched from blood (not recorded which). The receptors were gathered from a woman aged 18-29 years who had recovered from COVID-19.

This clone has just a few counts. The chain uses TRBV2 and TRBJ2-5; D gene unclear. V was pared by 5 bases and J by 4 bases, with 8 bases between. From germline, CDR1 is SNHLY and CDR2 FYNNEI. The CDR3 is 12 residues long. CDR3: CASSRSSETQYF. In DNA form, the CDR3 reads TGTGCCAGCAGTAGGAGTTCAGAGACCCAGTACTTC.

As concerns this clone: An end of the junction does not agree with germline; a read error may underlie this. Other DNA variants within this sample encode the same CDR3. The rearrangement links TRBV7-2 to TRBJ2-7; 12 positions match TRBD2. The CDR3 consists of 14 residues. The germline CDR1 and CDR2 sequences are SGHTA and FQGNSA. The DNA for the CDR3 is TGTGCCAGCAGCCTAGCGGGGGGGCCGTACGAGCAGTACTTC. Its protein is CASSLAGGPYEQYF.

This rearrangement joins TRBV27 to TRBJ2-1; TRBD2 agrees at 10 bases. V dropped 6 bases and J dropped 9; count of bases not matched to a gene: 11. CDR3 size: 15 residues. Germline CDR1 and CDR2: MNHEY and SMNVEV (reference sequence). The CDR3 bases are TGTGCCAGCAGACCGAGCGGGGGGGCGCCCGGTGAGCAGTTCTTC. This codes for CASRPSGGAPGEQFF.

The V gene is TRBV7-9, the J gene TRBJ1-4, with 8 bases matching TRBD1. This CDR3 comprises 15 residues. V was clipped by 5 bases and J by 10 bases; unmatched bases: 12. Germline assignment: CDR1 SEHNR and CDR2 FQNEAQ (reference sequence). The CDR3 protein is CASSNLTGEFGKLFF. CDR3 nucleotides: TGTGCCAGCAGCAACCTGACAGGGGAGTTCGGAAAACTGTTTTTT.

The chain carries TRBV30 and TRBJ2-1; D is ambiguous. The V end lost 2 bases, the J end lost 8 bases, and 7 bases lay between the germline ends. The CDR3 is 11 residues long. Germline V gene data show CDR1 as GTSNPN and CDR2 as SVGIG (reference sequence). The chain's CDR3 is CAWSPMDEQFF. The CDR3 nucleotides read TGTGCCTGGAGTCCTATGGATGAGCAGTTCTTC.

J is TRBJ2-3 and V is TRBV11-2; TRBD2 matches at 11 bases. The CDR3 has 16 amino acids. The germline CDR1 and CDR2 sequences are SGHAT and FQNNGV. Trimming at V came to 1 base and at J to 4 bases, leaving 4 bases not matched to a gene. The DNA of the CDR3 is TGTGCCAGCAGCTTAGTCCTAGCGGGGGGTTCAGATACGCAGTATTTT. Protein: CASSLVLAGGSDTQYF.

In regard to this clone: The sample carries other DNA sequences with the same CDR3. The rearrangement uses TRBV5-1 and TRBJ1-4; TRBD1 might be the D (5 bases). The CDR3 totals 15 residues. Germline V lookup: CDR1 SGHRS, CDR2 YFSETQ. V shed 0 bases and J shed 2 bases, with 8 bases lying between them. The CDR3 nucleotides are TGCGCCAGCAGCTTGGTCCCAGGGACTAATGAAAAACTGTTTTTT. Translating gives CASSLVPGTNEKLFF.

DNA of the CDR3: TGCGCCAGCAGCTTGGGGGTCTGGTCGGGTAACTATGGCTACACCTTC. Its translation is CASSLGVWSGNYGYTF. The chain links TRBV5-1 to TRBJ1-2; D not certain. This CDR3 has 16 amino acids. The germline V gene encodes CDR1 SGHRS and CDR2 YFSETQ. Trimming pared 0 bases from V and 1 base from J, leaving 13 bases between.

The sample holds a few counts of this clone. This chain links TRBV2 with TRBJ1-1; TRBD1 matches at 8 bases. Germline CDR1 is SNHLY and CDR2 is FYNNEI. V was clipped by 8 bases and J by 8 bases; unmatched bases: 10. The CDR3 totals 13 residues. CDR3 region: CASGQGSYSEAFF. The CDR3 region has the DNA TGTGCCAGCGGACAGGGAAGTTATTCAGAAGCTTTCTTT.

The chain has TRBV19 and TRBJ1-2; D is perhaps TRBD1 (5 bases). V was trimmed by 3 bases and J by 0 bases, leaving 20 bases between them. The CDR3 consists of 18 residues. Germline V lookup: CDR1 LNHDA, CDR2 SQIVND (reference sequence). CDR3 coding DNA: TGTGCCAGTAGTATCTATCGGGGGGAGGACGCTTCTAACTATGGCTACACCTTC. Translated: CASSIYRGEDASNYGYTF.

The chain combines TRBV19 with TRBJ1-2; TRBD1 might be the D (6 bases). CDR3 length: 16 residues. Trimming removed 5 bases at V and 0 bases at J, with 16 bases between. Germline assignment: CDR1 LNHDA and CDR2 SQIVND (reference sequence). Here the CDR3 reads CASSPLQGYSNYGYTF. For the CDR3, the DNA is TGTGCCAGTAGTCCCTTACAGGGATACTCTAACTATGGCTACACCTTC.

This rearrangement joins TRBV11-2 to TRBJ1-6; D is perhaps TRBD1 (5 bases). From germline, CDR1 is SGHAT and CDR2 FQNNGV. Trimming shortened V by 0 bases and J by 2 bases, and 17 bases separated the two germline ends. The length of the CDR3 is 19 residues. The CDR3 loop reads CASSLDRVGAQTYNSPLHF. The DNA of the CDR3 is TGTGCCAGCAGCTTAGACAGGGTTGGGGCCCAAACCTATAATTCACCCCTCCACTTT.

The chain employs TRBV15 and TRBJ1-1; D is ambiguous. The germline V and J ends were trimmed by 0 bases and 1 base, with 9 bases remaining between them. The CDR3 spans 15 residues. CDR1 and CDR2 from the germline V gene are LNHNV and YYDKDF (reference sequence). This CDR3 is CATSRDNSGNTEAFF. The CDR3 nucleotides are TGTGCCACCAGCAGAGACAATTCGGGGAACACTGAAGCTTTCTTT.

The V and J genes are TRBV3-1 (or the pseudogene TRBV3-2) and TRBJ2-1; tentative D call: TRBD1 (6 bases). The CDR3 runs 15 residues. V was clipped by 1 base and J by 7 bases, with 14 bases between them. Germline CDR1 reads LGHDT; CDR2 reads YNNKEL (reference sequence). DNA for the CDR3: TGTGCCAGCAGCCAAGGTTTTCAGAGGGGGAATGAGCAGTTCTTC. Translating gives CASSQGFQRGNEQFF.

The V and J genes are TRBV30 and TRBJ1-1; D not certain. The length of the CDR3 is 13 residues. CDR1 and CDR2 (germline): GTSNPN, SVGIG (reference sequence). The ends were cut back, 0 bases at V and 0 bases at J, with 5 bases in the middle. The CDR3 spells CAWSVSLNTEAFF. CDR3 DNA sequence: TGTGCCTGGAGTGTAAGCCTGAACACTGAAGCTTTCTTT.

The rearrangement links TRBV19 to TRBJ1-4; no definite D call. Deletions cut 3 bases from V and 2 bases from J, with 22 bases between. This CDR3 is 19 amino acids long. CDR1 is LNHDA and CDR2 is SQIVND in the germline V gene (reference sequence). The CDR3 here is CASSIKGGNLLSTNEKLFF. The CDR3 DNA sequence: TGTGCCAGTAGTATCAAGGGCGGGAACCTATTATCCACTAATGAAAAACTGTTTTTT.

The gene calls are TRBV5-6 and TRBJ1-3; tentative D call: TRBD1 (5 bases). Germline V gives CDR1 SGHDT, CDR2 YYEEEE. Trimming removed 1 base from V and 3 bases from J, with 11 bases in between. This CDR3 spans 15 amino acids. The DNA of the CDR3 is TGTGCCAGCAGCTTGAGCGGGACGGATGGAAACACCATATATTTT. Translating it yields CASSLSGTDGNTIYF.